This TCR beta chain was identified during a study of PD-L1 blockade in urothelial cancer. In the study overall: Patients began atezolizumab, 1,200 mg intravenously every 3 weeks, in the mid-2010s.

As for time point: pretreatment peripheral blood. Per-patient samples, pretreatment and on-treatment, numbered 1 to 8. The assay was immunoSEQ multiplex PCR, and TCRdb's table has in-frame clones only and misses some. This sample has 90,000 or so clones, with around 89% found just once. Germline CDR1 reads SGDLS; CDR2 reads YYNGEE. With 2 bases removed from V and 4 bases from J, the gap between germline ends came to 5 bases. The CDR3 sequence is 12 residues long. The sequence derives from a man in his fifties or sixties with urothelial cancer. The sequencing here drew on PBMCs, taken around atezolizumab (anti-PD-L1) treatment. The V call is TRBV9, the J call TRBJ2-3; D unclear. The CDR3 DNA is TGTGCCAGCAGCGTCTACGCAGATACGCAGTATTTT. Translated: CASSVYADTQYF.